The 16 T cell receptor beta chains given below trace back to one sample, sequenced in a study of T cells in Graves' hyperthyroidism and ophthalmopathy. RNA transcripts provided the source from which TCR beta CDR3 regions were amplified. HTBI primers drove first-round RT-PCR of the TCR CDR3. TCRdb recomputed calls from the multiplex PCR reads with MiXCR, one row per CDR3 protein. Among a few hundred thousand distinct CDR3 sequences listed, roughly an eighth were seen once. The sequenced material came from blood. The receptors originated from a woman aged 40 to 50 with Graves' ophthalmopathy.

This clonotype was seen a handful of times. The chain is built from TRBV14 and TRBJ2-7, with 9 bases matching TRBD2. Germline loops: CDR1 SGHDN, CDR2 FVKESK. The CDR3 spans 15 residues. Germline trimming cut 2 bases from V and 0 bases from J; bases unmatched to any gene: 2. CDR3 residues: CASSQPSGDSYEQYF. The CDR3, as DNA: TGTGCCAGCAGCCAACCTAGCGGGGACTCCTACGAGCAGTACTTC.

This clonotype was detected many times. V gene TRBV7-2 combines with J gene TRBJ1-5, with no clear D. CDR1 and CDR2 (germline): SGHTA, FQGNSA. This CDR3 contains 14 residues. The germline V and J ends were trimmed by 1 base and 5 bases, with 9 bases remaining between them. CDR3 bases: TGTGCCAGCAGCTTAGACCCCACCTATCAGCCCCAGCATTTT. Translated, it gives CASSLDPTYQPQHF.

This clonotype has more than one count but fewer than ten. The chain carries TRBV28 and TRBJ1-3; D not resolved. This CDR3 is built from 11 residues. The V and J ends lost 5 bases and 9 bases respectively, with 8 bases between them. Per the germline V gene, CDR1 is MDHEN and CDR2 is SYDVKM. DNA of the CDR3: TGTGCCAGCAGTCTCCCTGGCACCATATATTTT. It encodes CASSLPGTIYF. The full variable domain, rest sourced from reference TRBV28 and TRBJ1-3, is DVKVTQSSRYLVKRTGEKVFLECVQDMDHENMFWYRQDPGLGLRLIYFSYDVKMKEKGDIPEGYSVSREKKERFSLILESASTNQTSMYLCASSLPGTIYFGEGSWLTVV.

This clonotype was seen at least ten times. The gene calls are TRBV10-3 and TRBJ2-2; TRBD1 matches at 7 bases. The CDR3 length is 14 residues. CDR1 and CDR2 (germline): ENHRY, SYGVKD. V trimming: 4 bases; J trimming: 4 bases; junction bases outside the gene matches: 3. CDR3 bases: TGTGCCATCAGTGGACAGGGTGGCACCGGGGAGCTGTTTTTT. It encodes CAISGQGGTGELFF.

This clonotype has at least ten counts. V gene TRBV20-1 combines with J gene TRBJ1-1; 12 bases align to TRBD1. The CDR3 runs to 14 residues. Losses at the gene ends were 7 bases for V and 3 bases for J; bases not matched to a gene: 6. From germline, CDR1 is DFQATT and CDR2 SNEGSKA (reference sequence). CDR3 residues: CSVPGTGGHTEAFF. CDR3 DNA sequence: TGCAGTGTCCCCGGGACAGGGGGCCACACTGAAGCTTTCTTT.

The chain employs TRBV11-2 and TRBJ2-5; either TRBD1 or TRBD2 may supply D (5 bases each). Germline CDR1 reads SGHAT; CDR2 reads FQNNGV. The CDR3 length is 18 residues. Deletions cut 2 bases from V and 2 bases from J, with 21 bases between. DNA of the CDR3: TGTGCCAGCAGCTTACACACGGGGCTGGAGTTGGGTCAAGAGACCCAGTACTTC. Amino acids: CASSLHTGLELGQETQYF.

This clonotype appeared many times. The V gene is TRBV20-1, the J gene TRBJ1-6; a possible D gene is TRBD1 (5 bases). Germline V CDR1 and CDR2: DFQATT, SNEGSKA (reference sequence). The CDR3 contains 13 residues. The V end was cut by 0 bases, the J end by 8 bases, with 8 bases between. The DNA for the CDR3 is TGCAGTGCTAGAGACTTCAGGGATTCACCCCTCCACTTT. It specifies CSARDFRDSPLHF.

The genes are TRBV7-8 and TRBJ1-1; no clear D gene. Germline V gene data show CDR1 as SGHVS and CDR2 as FQNEAQ. V was shortened by 2 bases and J by 1 base, with 11 bases between the two germline ends. The CDR3 has 15 amino acids. CDR3 nucleotides: TGTGCCAGCAGCTTATTAGTCAGTAAGAACACTGAAGCTTTCTTT. As protein: CASSLLVSKNTEAFF.

This clonotype was picked up many times. The rearrangement links TRBV7-8 to TRBJ2-7; 7 bases fit TRBD1. The CDR3 runs 14 residues. The V gene's germline CDR1 is SGHVS and CDR2 FQNEAQ. Unmatched junction bases numbered 3, after V lost 3 bases and J lost 1 base. The CDR3 DNA sequence: TGTGCCAGCAGCTTCCTGACAGGGTCCTACGAGCAGTACTTC. It specifies CASSFLTGSYEQYF.

The table lists this clonotype with many counts. This chain uses TRBV19 with TRBJ1-1; D gene unclear. This CDR3 is 15 amino acids long. Germline CDR1 reads LNHDA; CDR2 reads SQIVND (reference sequence). The V end was cut by 1 base, the J end by 0 bases, with 9 bases between. The CDR3 DNA is TGTGCCAGTAGTATAGGGGGAACCTTGAACACTGAAGCTTTCTTT. It yields the protein CASSIGGTLNTEAFF.

With regard to this clonotype: The junction does not match germline at one end; this may be a read error. The CDR3 spells CASSLAPSGRGFGEQFF. The CDR3 DNA reads TGTGCCAGCAGCCTAGCTCCGAGCGGGAGGGGTTTTGGTGAGCAGTTCTTC. The chain joins TRBV7-8 to TRBJ2-1, with 10 bases identical to TRBD2. The CDR3 runs 17 residues. Germline V CDR1 and CDR2: SGHVS, FQNEAQ.

This clonotype was counted ten times or more. The chain combines TRBV28 with TRBJ1-2, with TRBD1 identical over 7 bases. The CDR3 spans 15 residues. V dropped 3 bases and J dropped 4; count of bases not matched to a gene: 8. Germline lookup yields CDR1 MDHEN and CDR2 SYDVKM. The CDR3 sequence is CASSFQGGKFYGYTF. CDR3 bases: TGTGCCAGCAGTTTTCAGGGGGGAAAATTCTATGGCTACACCTTC.

This clonotype was seen many times. The chain employs TRBV6-1 and TRBJ2-7, with 10 bases fitting TRBD1. Germline lookup yields CDR1 MNHNS and CDR2 SASEGT. V gave up 6 bases and J gave up 6 bases; unmatched junction bases: 8. This CDR3 has 14 residues. CDR3: CASSFRDRGVEQYF. The CDR3 region has the DNA TGTGCCAGCAGCTTCCGGGACAGGGGTGTCGAGCAGTACTTC.

In this sample, this clonotype turned up many times. The V and J genes are TRBV2 and TRBJ2-1; the D gene is possibly TRBD2 (5 bases). Trimming took off 7 bases at V and 5 bases at J, with 15 bases between the two ends. The CDR3 totals 14 residues. Germline V gene data show CDR1 as SNHLY and CDR2 as FYNNEI. This CDR3 reads CASTPQRTNNEQFF. The CDR3 nucleotides are TGTGCCAGCACCCCACAGCGGACCAACAATGAGCAGTTCTTC.

This clonotype was seen more than once but under ten times. This chain links TRBV13 with TRBJ2-1; 9 bases are shared with TRBD2. CDR3 length: 20 amino acids. After removal of 5 bases from V and 0 bases from J, the junction contained 17 bases not matched to a gene. The germline gives CDR1 PRHDT, CDR2 FYEKMQ (reference sequence). CDR3 nucleotide sequence: TGTGCCAGCAGCCAATACGGGAGCCTAGCGGGGAAGAGCTCCTACAATGAGCAGTTCTTC. Amino acid sequence: CASSQYGSLAGKSSYNEQFF.

The chain carries TRBV7-9 and TRBJ1-5; no reliable D call. Per the germline V gene, CDR1 is SEHNR and CDR2 is FQNEAQ (reference sequence). The CDR3 loop spans 16 amino acids. Between the trimmed V and J ends, which lost 5 bases and 1 base, there was a span of 15 bases. Here the CDR3 reads CASSPGWSSSNQPQHF. CDR3 coding DNA: TGTGCCAGCAGCCCAGGTTGGTCCAGCAGCAATCAGCCCCAGCATTTT.